This T cell receptor (beta chain) derives from a study of glioma-infiltrating T cells (dated by TCRdb to 2016 to 2017). About the study as a whole: Glioma tissue, non-neoplastic brain tissue and matched peripheral blood mononuclear cells were used as sources from which TCR alpha- and beta-chain repertoires were sequenced. Three low-grade glioma patients, several primary glioblastoma patients, and three non-glioma patients who contributed non-neoplastic brain tissue made up the paired cohort. To gauge divergence between tissue and blood T-cell populations, every tissue-infiltrating repertoire was compared against the peripheral blood repertoire from the same patient.

Beyond this particular receptor, the publication reports: In non-neoplastic patients, VJ-independent divergence between tissue and blood fell below expectation, whereas in all gliomas, and especially in low-grade gliomas, the divergence rose above expectation. Group comparisons were based on small numbers of patients: three non-neoplastic, three low-grade glioma and about 8 glioblastoma patients. Tissue and blood shared very few CDR3 sequences, a result attributed to high CDR3 diversity and limited sampling.

TCR alpha and beta CDR3 regions were amplified with the iRepertoire nested amplicon-rescue multiplex PCR (arm-PCR) platform from RNA. One-step reverse transcription and amplification used roughly 95-400 ng of tissue mRNA or PBMC total RNA as input. After bead purification, a secondary multiplex PCR added Illumina adapters, and libraries were gel-purified between 200 and 400 bp. Demultiplexing relied on internal 6-nucleotide barcodes carried by the libraries. Libraries were sequenced on an Illumina MiSeq with 2x220 or 2x250 nucleotide paired-end reads. As for the original processing: Paired reads were merged using FLASH 1.2.11 and were aligned to the GRCh37 human genome using BWA-MEM, after which TRA and TRB reads were extracted. V and J assignment used an IMGT-derived reference of cassette sequences and CDR3 motifs that included pseudogenes. Three-frame translation of reads was performed, and productive CDR3s were defined as those with a C...FGXG motif and no stop codons. Clonotypes were defined as unique combinations of V-J cassette pair and CDR3 amino acid sequence. Hamming distance filtering was applied to reads, with thresholds set by the sequence error rate of each sample in mapped regions. TCRdb ran its own pipeline on the public reads, namely fastp trimming at Q25 and MiXCR clone calling, and kept in-frame beta chains. Rows with one shared CDR3 protein collapse into an entry with the most common genes and DNA. TCRdb assigned the V and J calls; the authors' analysis was not used. The sample includes about 140,000 distinct CDR3 sequences, with about 39% observed a single time. About 18% of the sample comes from the top ten.

Concerning this clonotype itself: Its specific antigen is unknown. Base qualities are missing; no much larger clone stands one base away.

The receptor's source is a human donor with low-grade glioma or glioblastoma, undergoing nonglioma brain surgery, or in good health (not recorded which). The specimen sequenced was glioma tissue, nonneoplastic brain tissue, or PBMCs (not recorded which).

The bases read TGTGCCAGCAGCCGGGCAGGGGGCGAGACCCAGTACTTC. Its coded protein is CASSRAGGETQYF. Recombination connected TRBV4-2 to TRBJ2-5; 8 nucleotides in the junction match TRBD1. From its cysteine to its phenylalanine, the CDR3 spans 13 amino acids. CDR3 DNA is the only sequence kept; it has 39 bases, read in frame from the first base. CDR1 and CDR2, per the germline V gene, are LGHNA and YNFKEQ. After removal of 4 bases from V and 5 bases from J, the junction retains 3 bases not matched to a gene.